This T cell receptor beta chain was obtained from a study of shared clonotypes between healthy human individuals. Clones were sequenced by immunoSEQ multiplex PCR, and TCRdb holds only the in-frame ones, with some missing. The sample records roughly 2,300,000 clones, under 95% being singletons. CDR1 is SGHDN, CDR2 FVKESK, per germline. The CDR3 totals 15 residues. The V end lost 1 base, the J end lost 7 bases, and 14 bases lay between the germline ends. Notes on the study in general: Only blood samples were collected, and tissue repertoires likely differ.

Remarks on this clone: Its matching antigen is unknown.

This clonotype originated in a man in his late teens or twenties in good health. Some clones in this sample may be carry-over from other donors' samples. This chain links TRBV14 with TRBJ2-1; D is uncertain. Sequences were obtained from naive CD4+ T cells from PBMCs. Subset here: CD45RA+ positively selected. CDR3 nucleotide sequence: TGTGCCAGCAGCCAAGCCTGGAGCGACGGGAATGAGCAGTTCTTC. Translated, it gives CASSQAWSDGNEQFF.